One and the same sample provided the 4 T cell receptor beta chains below, sequenced in a study of CD8+ T cells in alopecia areata listed by TCRdb under 2018. In light of the paper, this sample's time point label describes: 24 weeks on oral tofacitinib. The treatment or condition label for this specimen denotes: oral pan-JAK inhibitor, 5-10 mg twice daily. Library preparation was by the immunoSEQ multiplex PCR assay. For TCR sequencing, RNA was extracted from every sample and reverse transcribed into cDNA to serve as template. TCRdb holds this immuneACCESS table with in-frame rearrangements only. Some clones are missing; in checked studies, unresolved V genes explain under half, and the rest has no known cause. Recorded for this sample are 35,000 to 45,000 clones; over 85% of them occurred a single time. The ten most abundant clones make up approximately 17% of the sample. The sample was CD8+ T cells sorted from blood, taken at week 24, from a patient treated with tofacitinib. These receptors all come from a human donor with alopecia areata.

The chain carries TRBV27 and TRBJ2-3; 7 bases agree with TRBD1. This CDR3 comprises 14 residues. V lost 5 bases and J lost 6; bases outside the gene matches: 8. Germline V gene data show CDR1 as MNHEY and CDR2 as SMNVEV (reference sequence). The CDR3, as DNA: TGTGCCAGCAGTAAACAGGGGCCTAGCGATACGCAGTATTTT. Protein sequence: CASSKQGPSDTQYF.

V is TRBV2 and J is TRBJ2-3, with TRBD1 matching over 7 bases. The CDR3 consists of 14 residues. J gave up 0 bases and V 9 bases, and 6 bases lay outside the gene matches. Per the germline V gene, CDR1 is SNHLY and CDR2 is FYNNEI. The chain's CDR3 is CARPRQGSTDTQYF. The CDR3 nucleotides are TGTGCCAGACCAAGACAGGGAAGCACAGATACGCAGTATTTT.

The chain has TRBV7-2 and TRBJ2-7; TRBD1 might be the D (5 bases). CDR1 is SGHTA and CDR2 is FQGNSA in the germline V gene. The CDR3 length is 16 residues. Trimming stripped 5 bases from V and 3 bases from J, with 20 bases between. The CDR3: CASSASTWGIDYEQYF. The CDR3 bases are TGTGCCAGCAGCGCTTCTACTTGGGGCATCGACTACGAGCAGTACTTC. The full variable domain, completed using reference TRBV7-2 and TRBJ2-7, is GAGVSQSPSNKVTEKGKDVELRCDPISGHTALYWYRQSLGQGLEFLIYFQGNSAPDKSGLPSDRFSAERTGGSVSTLTIQRTQQEDSAVYLCASSASTWGIDYEQYFGPGTRLTVT.

J is TRBJ2-3 and V is TRBV6-5; 9 bases are a match to TRBD2. J gave up 6 bases and V 6 bases, and 4 bases lay outside the gene matches. This CDR3 is 13 amino acids long. The germline gives CDR1 MNHEY, CDR2 SVGAGI. CDR3 DNA: TGTGCCAGCAGGACTAGCGGCTGGGATACGCAGTATTTT. It translates to CASRTSGWDTQYF.